A single sample is the source of the 26 T cell receptor beta chains below, sequenced in a study of T-cell memory formation after mild COVID-19. TCRdb analysed the 5' RACE reads with MiXCR anew, one entry per CDR3 protein. The data hold 400,000 to 550,000 distinct CDR3 sequences, with around 25% observed a single time. The sequenced sample was PBMCs or a T cell subset sorted from them (not recorded which). The source is an adult woman who had mild COVID-19 (a few samples of this study predate the infection). Cell type and time point are not known.

In this sample, this clonotype turned up a few times. V usage is TRBV4-1 and J usage is TRBJ2-1; unclear D gene. This CDR3 region has 17 residues. Trimming removed 0 bases at V and 0 bases at J, with 12 bases between. CDR1 MGHRA and CDR2 YSYEKL come from the germline V gene. This chain's CDR3 is CASSQDPPTSSYNEQFF. In DNA, the CDR3 is TGCGCCAGCAGCCAAGACCCCCCCACCAGCTCCTACAATGAGCAGTTCTTC.

J is TRBJ1-6 and V is TRBV27; 9 bases are a match to TRBD1. CDR1 is MNHEY, CDR2 SMNVEV, per germline (reference sequence). Trimming at V came to 6 bases and at J to 10 bases, leaving 4 bases not matched to a gene. CDR3 length: 13 residues. This CDR3 is CASRQGAGSPLHF. In DNA form, the CDR3 reads TGTGCCAGCAGACAGGGGGCTGGCTCACCCCTCCACTTT.

This chain uses TRBV24-1 with TRBJ2-7; D perhaps matches TRBD2 (6 bases). CDR1 is KGHDR and CDR2 is SFDVKD in the germline V gene. V lost 4 bases and J 2 bases, leaving 17 bases between the germline ends. CDR3 size: 16 residues. CDR3 in amino acids: CATSDGGAADTYEQYF. The DNA of the CDR3 is TGTGCCACCAGTGACGGCGGGGCGGCCGACACCTACGAGCAGTACTTC.

This clonotype occurred a few times. The chain has TRBV24-1 and TRBJ2-5; D is uncertain. Per the germline V gene, CDR1 is KGHDR and CDR2 is SFDVKD. The V and J ends lost 3 bases and 0 bases respectively, with 16 bases between them. The CDR3 sequence is 17 residues long. CDR3: CATSDPRIYLDQETQYF. The CDR3 DNA reads TGTGCCACCAGTGATCCTAGAATCTACCTCGACCAAGAGACCCAGTACTTC.

This clonotype was detected ten times or more. The chain recombines TRBV10-3 with TRBJ1-1; D gene unclear. CDR1 and CDR2 from the germline V gene are ENHRY and SYGVKD. Trimming cost V 7 bases and J 0 bases, with 9 bases left between them. The CDR3 runs to 13 residues. Here the CDR3 DNA reads TGTGCCATCAATAGTCGAATGAACACTGAAGCTTTCTTT. This encodes CAINSRMNTEAFF.

The chain employs TRBV6-1 and TRBJ1-5; weak D call: TRBD1 (5 bases). Between the trimmed V and J ends, which lost 1 base and 2 bases, there was a span of 9 bases. The CDR3 runs to 15 residues. Looked up from germline, CDR1 is MNHNS and CDR2 is SASEGT. The CDR3 reads CASSEEGIGNQPQHF. The DNA for the CDR3 is TGTGCCAGCAGTGAAGAGGGGATAGGCAATCAGCCCCAGCATTTT.

This clonotype turned up a few times. This chain connects TRBV29-1 to TRBJ2-3; weak D call: TRBD1 (6 bases). V shed 7 bases and J shed 2 bases, with 19 bases lying between them. From germline, CDR1 is SQVTM and CDR2 ANQGSEA. CDR3 length equals 15 residues. DNA of the CDR3: TGCAGCGCCACCCGCGGCGGACAGTTCACAGATACGCAGTATTTT. Its protein is CSATRGGQFTDTQYF.

The rearrangement links TRBV4-1 to TRBJ2-5; D remains ambiguous. Trimming removed 0 bases at V and 5 bases at J, with 13 bases between. Looked up from germline, CDR1 is MGHRA and CDR2 is YSYEKL. There are 15 residues in the CDR3. Here the CDR3 reads CASSQDALVDETQYF. The CDR3 DNA follows: TGCGCCAGCAGCCAAGATGCGCTAGTAGATGAGACCCAGTACTTC.

The rearrangement links TRBV6-5 to TRBJ2-7, with D unresolved. Germline-derived CDR1 and CDR2 are MNHEY and SVGAGI. CDR3 length: 14 amino acids. V lost 4 bases and J lost 5, with 15 bases in between. CDR3 DNA: TGTGCCAGCAGTTCCGGGCCTACCGGCGACGAGCAGTACTTC. Protein sequence: CASSSGPTGDEQYF.

The rearrangement uses TRBV6-5 and TRBJ2-7; the D is unclear. V lost 2 bases to trimming and J lost 1 base, with 6 bases between them. CDR3 size: 13 residues. Germline V gene data show CDR1 as MNHEY and CDR2 as SVGAGI. CDR3: CASSYRASYEQYF. Written as DNA, the CDR3 is TGTGCCAGCAGTTACAGAGCGTCCTACGAGCAGTACTTC.

The CDR3 DNA reads as TGTGCCAGCAGCTCCCGGGAGCGGGGAACAGATACGCAGTATTTT. Its translation is CASSSRERGTDTQYF. The chain employs TRBV5-4 and TRBJ2-3; 7 nucleotides agree with TRBD2. The CDR3 covers 15 residues. Unmatched junction bases numbered 7, after V lost 3 bases and J lost 3 bases. Germline V gene sequence: CDR1 SGHNT, CDR2 YYREEE (reference sequence).

V and J are TRBV12-3 or TRBV12-4 and TRBJ1-4; D gene unclear. Trimming left V 5 bases short and J 8 bases short, with 12 bases between. CDR3 size: 13 residues. The CDR3 nucleotides read TGTGCCAGCAGTCCCCGAATGGGGGAAAAACTGTTTTTT. This gives the protein CASSPRMGEKLFF.

V gene TRBV7-9 combines with J gene TRBJ2-7, with 9 nucleotides matching TRBD1. The junction had 8 bases not matched to a gene; V was cut back by 2 bases and J by 0 bases. Per the germline V gene, CDR1 is SEHNR and CDR2 is FQNEAQ (reference sequence). The CDR3 is 17 residues long. CDR3: CASSLTKQDRGSYEQYF. The CDR3 bases are TGTGCCAGCAGCTTAACCAAGCAGGACAGGGGCTCCTACGAGCAGTACTTC.

The chain uses TRBV20-1 and TRBJ2-3, with 8 bases fitting TRBD2. The germline gives CDR1 DFQATT, CDR2 SNEGSKA (reference sequence). The length of the CDR3 is 12 residues. V shed 6 bases, J shed 6 bases, and the junction held 5 bases outside the gene matches. CDR3 protein: CSARTSQDTQYF. The DNA for the CDR3 is TGCAGTGCACGGACTAGCCAGGATACGCAGTATTTT.

This clonotype was detected ten times or more. The chain joins TRBV6-5 to TRBJ2-7; a weak D match, TRBD2 (5 bases). The CDR3 is 16 residues long. Germline CDR1 MNHEY, CDR2 SVGAGI. The V end was cut by 0 bases, the J end by 1 base, with 13 bases between. The CDR3 sequence is CASSYSQAEYSYEQYF. For the CDR3, the DNA is TGTGCCAGCAGTTACTCGCAAGCGGAATATTCCTACGAGCAGTACTTC.

This chain links TRBV4-2 with TRBJ2-1; 9 bases are a match to TRBD1. V shed 4 bases, J shed 3 bases, and the junction held 10 bases outside the gene matches. The CDR3 is 17 amino acids. Per germline, CDR1 LGHNA and CDR2 YNFKEQ. The CDR3 nucleotides read TGTGCCAGCAGCCCGGGGACAGGGTTAGGGCACTACAATGAGCAGTTCTTC. Protein product: CASSPGTGLGHYNEQFF.

The chain has TRBV14 and TRBJ1-6; D unclear. The germline V gene has CDR1 SGHDN and CDR2 FVKESK. The CDR3 runs 14 residues. V dropped 0 bases and J dropped 5 bases, with 5 bases sitting between them. The CDR3 bases are TGTGCCAGCAGCCAAGAACCTAATAATTCACCCCTCCACTTT. Its protein is CASSQEPNNSPLHF.

V and J are TRBV4-2 and TRBJ2-7, with D tentatively TRBD2 (5 bases). The CDR3 contains 13 residues. The V end was cut by 0 bases, the J end by 5 bases, with 8 bases between. CDR1 is LGHNA, CDR2 YNFKEQ, per germline. CDR3 residues: CASSQEGSDEQYF. The CDR3 DNA sequence: TGTGCCAGCAGCCAAGAAGGGAGCGACGAGCAGTACTTC.

In its sample, this clonotype was seen a few times. The V call is TRBV5-1, the J call TRBJ1-5; 7 bases match TRBD1. CDR3 size: 15 residues. J lost 7 bases, V lost 0 bases, and 7 bases had no gene match. CDR1 is SGHRS, CDR2 YFSETQ, per germline. The CDR3 nucleotides read TGCGCCAGCAGCTTGGAAGGGGGCGGGGGGCAGCCCCAGCATTTT. Protein product: CASSLEGGGGQPQHF.

This sequence joins TRBV30 and TRBJ2-1; 7 bases agree with TRBD2. With V trimmed by 6 bases and J by 9 bases, 11 bases remained unmatched. Germline assignment: CDR1 GTSNPN and CDR2 SVGIG (reference sequence). The CDR3 loop spans 13 amino acids. CDR3 region: CACGKRGESEQFF. The CDR3 DNA sequence: TGTGCCTGCGGGAAGCGGGGAGAGAGTGAGCAGTTCTTC.

The CDR3 loop is CSASGTTSTDTQYF. The CDR3 DNA reads TGCAGTGCCTCCGGGACAACCAGCACAGATACGCAGTATTTT. This sequence joins TRBV20-1 and TRBJ2-3, with D tentatively TRBD1 (6 bases). Trimming removed 6 bases at V and 0 bases at J, with 13 bases between. In germline, CDR1 is DFQATT, CDR2 SNEGSKA (reference sequence). This CDR3 has 14 residues.

This clonotype was observed a handful of times. The V gene is TRBV9, the J gene TRBJ2-1, with 8 bases identical to TRBD2. This CDR3 has 16 amino acids. The V segment lost 0 bases and the J segment 8 bases; nucleotides outside the gene matches: 10. Germline V lookup: CDR1 SGDLS, CDR2 YYNGEE. CDR3: CASSVDPAGAGDEQFF. The CDR3 region has the DNA TGTGCCAGCAGCGTAGATCCAGCGGGGGCGGGAGATGAGCAGTTCTTC.

This chain connects TRBV19 to TRBJ1-1; D unclear. The CDR3 has 14 amino acids. CDR1 is LNHDA and CDR2 is SQIVND in the germline V gene (reference sequence). Trimming removed 4 bases from V and 4 bases from J, with 13 bases in between. This chain's CDR3 is CASSRLGLVTEAFF. As DNA, the CDR3 is TGTGCCAGTAGTAGACTTGGCTTGGTCACTGAAGCTTTCTTT. Using reference TRBV19 and TRBJ1-1 for the parts outside the CDR3, the full variable domain is DGGITQSPKYLFRKEGQNVTLSCEQNLNHDAMYWYRQDPGQGLRLIYYSQIVNDFQKGDIAEGYSVSREKKESFPLTVTSAQKNPTAFYLCASSRLGLVTEAFFGQGTRLTVV.

The chain combines TRBV20-1 with TRBJ2-2; D may be TRBD2 (6 bases). This CDR3 is built from 15 residues. Germline lookup yields CDR1 DFQATT and CDR2 SNEGSKA (reference sequence). Trimming left V 1 base short and J 3 bases short, with 12 bases between. DNA of the CDR3: TGCAGTGCTAGAGTGGGGGGAGGCGACACCGGGGAGCTGTTTTTT. It yields the protein CSARVGGGDTGELFF.

The chain employs TRBV3-1 and TRBJ2-7; D unresolved. This CDR3 spans 13 amino acids. CDR1 LGHDT and CDR2 YNNKEL come from the germline V gene (reference sequence). V was cut by 0 bases and J by 4 bases, with 7 bases left in between. The CDR3 sequence is CASSQDSAYEQYF. The CDR3 bases are TGTGCCAGCAGCCAAGATTCGGCGTACGAGCAGTACTTC.

The chain joins TRBV6-2 or TRBV6-3 to TRBJ2-3, with D perhaps being TRBD1 or TRBD2 (5 bases each). Looked up from germline, CDR1 is MNHEY and CDR2 is SVGEGT. The germline V and J ends were trimmed by 8 bases and 6 bases, with 15 bases remaining between them. The CDR3 extends over 13 amino acids. CDR3 amino acids: CASFLPGRDTQYF. The CDR3 DNA follows: TGTGCCAGCTTTCTTCCGGGGCGGGATACGCAGTATTTT.